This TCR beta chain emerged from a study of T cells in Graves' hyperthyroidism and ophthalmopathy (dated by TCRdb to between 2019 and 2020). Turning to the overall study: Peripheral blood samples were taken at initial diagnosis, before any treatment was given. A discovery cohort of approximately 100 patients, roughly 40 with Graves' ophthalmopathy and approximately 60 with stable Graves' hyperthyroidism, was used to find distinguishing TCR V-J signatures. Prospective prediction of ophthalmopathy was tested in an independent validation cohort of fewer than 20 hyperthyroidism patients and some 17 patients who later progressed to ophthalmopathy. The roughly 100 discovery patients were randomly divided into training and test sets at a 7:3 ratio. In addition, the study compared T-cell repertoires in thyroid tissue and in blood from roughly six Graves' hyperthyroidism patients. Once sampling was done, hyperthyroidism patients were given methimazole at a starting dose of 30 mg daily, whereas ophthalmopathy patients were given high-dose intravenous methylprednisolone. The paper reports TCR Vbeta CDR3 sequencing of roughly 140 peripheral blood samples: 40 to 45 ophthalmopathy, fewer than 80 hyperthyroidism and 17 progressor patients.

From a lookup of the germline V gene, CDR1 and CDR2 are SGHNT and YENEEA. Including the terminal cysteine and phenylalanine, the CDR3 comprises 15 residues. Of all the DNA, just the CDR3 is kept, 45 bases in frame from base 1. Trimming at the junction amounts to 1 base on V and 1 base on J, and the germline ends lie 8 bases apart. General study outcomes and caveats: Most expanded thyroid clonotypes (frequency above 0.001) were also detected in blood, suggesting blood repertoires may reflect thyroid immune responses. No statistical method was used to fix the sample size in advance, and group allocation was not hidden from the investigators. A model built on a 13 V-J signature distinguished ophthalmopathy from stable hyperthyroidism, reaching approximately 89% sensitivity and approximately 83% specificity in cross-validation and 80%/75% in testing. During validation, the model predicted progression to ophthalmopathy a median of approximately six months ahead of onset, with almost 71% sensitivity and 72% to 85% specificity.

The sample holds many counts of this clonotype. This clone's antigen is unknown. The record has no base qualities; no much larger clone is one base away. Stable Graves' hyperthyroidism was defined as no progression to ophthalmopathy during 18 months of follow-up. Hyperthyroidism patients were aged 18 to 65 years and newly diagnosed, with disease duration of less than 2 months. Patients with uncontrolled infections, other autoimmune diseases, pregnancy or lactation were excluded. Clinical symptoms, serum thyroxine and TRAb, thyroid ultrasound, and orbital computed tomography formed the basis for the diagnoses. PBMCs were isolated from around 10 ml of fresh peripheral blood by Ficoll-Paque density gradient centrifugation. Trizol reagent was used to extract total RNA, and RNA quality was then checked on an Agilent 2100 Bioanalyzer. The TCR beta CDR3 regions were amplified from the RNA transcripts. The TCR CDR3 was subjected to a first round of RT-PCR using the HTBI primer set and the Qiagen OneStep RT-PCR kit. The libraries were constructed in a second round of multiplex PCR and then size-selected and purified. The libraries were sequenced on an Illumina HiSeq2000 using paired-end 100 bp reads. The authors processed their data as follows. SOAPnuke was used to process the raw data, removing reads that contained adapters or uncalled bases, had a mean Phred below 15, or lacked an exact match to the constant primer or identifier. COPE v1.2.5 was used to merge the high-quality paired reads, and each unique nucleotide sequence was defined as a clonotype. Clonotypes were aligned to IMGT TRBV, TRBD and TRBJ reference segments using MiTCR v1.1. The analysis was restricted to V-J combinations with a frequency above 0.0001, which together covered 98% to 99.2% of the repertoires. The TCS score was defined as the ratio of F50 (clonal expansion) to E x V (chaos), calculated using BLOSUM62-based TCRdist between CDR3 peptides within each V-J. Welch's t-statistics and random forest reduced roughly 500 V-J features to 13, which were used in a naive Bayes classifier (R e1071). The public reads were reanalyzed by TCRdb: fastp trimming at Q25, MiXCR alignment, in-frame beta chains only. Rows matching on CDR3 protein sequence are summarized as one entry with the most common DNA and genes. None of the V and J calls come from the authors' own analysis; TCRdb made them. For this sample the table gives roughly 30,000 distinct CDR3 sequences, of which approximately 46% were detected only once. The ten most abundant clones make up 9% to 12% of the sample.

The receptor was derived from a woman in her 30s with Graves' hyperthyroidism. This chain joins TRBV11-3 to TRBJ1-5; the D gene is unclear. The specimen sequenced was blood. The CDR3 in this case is CASSLVDRSNQPQHF. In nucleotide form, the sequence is TGTGCCAGCAGCTTAGTAGACCGGAGCAATCAGCCCCAGCATTTT.